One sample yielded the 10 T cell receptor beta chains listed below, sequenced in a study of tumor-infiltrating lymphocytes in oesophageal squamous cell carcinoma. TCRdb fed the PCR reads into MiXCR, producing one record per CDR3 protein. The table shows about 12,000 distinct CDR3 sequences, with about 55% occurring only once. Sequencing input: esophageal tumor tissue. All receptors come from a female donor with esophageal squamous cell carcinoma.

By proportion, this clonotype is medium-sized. As DNA, the CDR3 is TGTGCCAGCAGACCCGCCCGGGAGAGCGCAGATACGCAGTATTTT. Its translation is CASRPARESADTQYF. The V call is TRBV11-2, the J call TRBJ2-3, with D possibly matching TRBD2 (6 bases). This CDR3 has 15 amino acids. Germline-derived CDR1 and CDR2 are SGHAT and FQNNGV. V was cut by 6 bases and J by 4 bases, with 17 bases left in between.

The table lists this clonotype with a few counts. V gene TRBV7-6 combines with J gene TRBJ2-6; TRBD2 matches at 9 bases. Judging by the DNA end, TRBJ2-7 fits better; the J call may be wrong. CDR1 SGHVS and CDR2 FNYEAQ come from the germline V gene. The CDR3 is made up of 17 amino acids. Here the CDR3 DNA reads TGTGCCAGCAGCTCGAGACAAGGGGGTAGCGGGAGCCACGAGCAGTACTTC. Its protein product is CASSSRQGGSGSHEQYF.

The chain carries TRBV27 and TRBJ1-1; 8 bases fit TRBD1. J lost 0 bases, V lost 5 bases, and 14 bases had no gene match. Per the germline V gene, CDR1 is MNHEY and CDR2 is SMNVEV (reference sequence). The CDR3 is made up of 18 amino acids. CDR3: CASSPYIRTGMMNTEAFF. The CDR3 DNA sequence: TGTGCCAGCAGTCCATATATTCGGACAGGGATGATGAACACTGAAGCTTTCTTT.

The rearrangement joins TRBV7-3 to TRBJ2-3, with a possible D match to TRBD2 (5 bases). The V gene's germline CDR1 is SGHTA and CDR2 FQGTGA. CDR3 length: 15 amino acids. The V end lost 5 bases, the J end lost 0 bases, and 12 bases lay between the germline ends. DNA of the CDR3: TGTGCCAGCAGCCATTGGGCGGGTAGCACAGATACGCAGTATTTT. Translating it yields CASSHWAGSTDTQYF.

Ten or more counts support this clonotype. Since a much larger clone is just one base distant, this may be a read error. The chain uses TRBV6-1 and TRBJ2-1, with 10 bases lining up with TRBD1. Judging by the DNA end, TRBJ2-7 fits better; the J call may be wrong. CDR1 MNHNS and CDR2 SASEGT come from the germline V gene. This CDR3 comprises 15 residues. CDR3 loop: CASSEPGQGNNEQYF. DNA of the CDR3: TGTGCCAGCAGTGAGCCGGGACAGGGGAACAATGAGCAGTACTTC.

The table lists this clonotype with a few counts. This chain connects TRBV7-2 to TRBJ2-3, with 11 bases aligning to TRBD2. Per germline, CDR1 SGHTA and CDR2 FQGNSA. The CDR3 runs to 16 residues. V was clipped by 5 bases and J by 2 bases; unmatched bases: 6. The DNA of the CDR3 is TGTGCCAGCAGCCCGACTAGCGGGGCAAACACAGATACGCAGTATTTT. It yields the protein CASSPTSGANTDTQYF.

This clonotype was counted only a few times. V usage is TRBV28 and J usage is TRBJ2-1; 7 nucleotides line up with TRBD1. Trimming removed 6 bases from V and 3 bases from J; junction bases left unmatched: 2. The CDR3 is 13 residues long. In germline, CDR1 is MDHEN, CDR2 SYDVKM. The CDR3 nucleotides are TGTGCCAGCAGGACAGGGATCTACAATGAGCAGTTCTTC. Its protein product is CASRTGIYNEQFF.

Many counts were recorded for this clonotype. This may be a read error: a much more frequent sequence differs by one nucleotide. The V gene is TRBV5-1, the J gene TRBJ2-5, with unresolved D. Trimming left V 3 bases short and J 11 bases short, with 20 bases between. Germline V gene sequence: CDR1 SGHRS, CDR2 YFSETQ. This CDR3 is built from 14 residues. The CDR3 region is CASSSQSKSNEQYF. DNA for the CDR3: TGCGCCAGCAGCTCACAGTCCAAGTCCAATGAGCAGTACTTC.

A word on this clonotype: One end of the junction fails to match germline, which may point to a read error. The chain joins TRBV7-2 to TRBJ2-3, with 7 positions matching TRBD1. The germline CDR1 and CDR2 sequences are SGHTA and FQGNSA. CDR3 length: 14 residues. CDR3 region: CASSFRDRGNEQYF. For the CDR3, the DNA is TGTGCCAGCAGCTTCCGGGACAGAGGCAACGAGCAGTACTTT.

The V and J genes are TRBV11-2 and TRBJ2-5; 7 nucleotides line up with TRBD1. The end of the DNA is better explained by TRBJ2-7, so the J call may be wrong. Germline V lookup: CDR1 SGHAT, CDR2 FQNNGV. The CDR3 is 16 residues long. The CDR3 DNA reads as TGTGCCAGCAGCTTAGGGACGGGACAGAACCCCTACGAGCAGTACTTC. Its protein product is CASSLGTGQNPYEQYF.